At least ten counts were recorded for the clone carrying this T cell receptor (beta chain). The entry originates in a study of T cell repertoires in cytomegalovirus infection. About the research overall: Evidence of both CMV infection and a matching HLA type came from public TCR beta signatures.

The germline V gene has CDR1 SGHTA and CDR2 FQGNSA. The CDR3 sequence is 16 residues long. Deletions cut 2 bases from V and 0 bases from J, with 10 bases between. TCRdb processed the reads anew with MiXCR; each CDR3 protein has one entry. In the table there are 600,000 to 800,000 distinct CDR3 sequences, around 24% of which are singletons. This sequence joins TRBV7-2 and TRBJ2-2; D tentatively fits TRBD1 or TRBD2 (5 bases each). The TCR originated in a human donor in good health (CMV status not recorded). Some clones in this sample may be carry-over from other donors' samples. The sequenced sample was CD8+ T cells from PBMCs. The CDR3 region has the DNA TGTGCCAGCAGCTTAAACGGGGCTTCGAACACCGGGGAGCTGTTTTTT. This codes for CASSLNGASNTGELFF. Complete variable domain (other parts from reference TRBV7-2 and TRBJ2-2): GAGVSQSPSNKVTEKGKDVELRCDPISGHTALYWYRQSLGQGLEFLIYFQGNSAPDKSGLPSDRFSAERTGGSVSTLTIQRTQQEDSAVYLCASSLNGASNTGELFFGEGSRLTVL.